This TCR beta chain was recovered during a study of CD8+CD57+ T cells in acquired aplastic anemia. Across the whole study: Sorted CD4+ and CD8+ cell DNA averaged around 3.3 ug. Regarding the study as a whole: Patients showed no significant difference from controls in CD8+ Simpson's diversity. Patients and controls shared just under 30 CD8+ CDR3 sequences.

Genomic DNA acted as the template from which TCR beta VDJ combination and CDR3 sequence profiling were carried out. One entry per CDR3 protein, called by TCRdb with MiXCR from the reads. The sample includes just over 200,000 distinct CDR3 sequences, 65% of them seen just once. This clonotype showed up just a few times. Its antigen is still unknown. An expansion of CD8+CD57+ cells by flow cytometry had been shown in patients chosen for sequencing. Among the patients, none had received any therapy at the time of blood sampling. Looked up from germline, CDR1 is SGHTA and CDR2 is FQGTGA. The junction had 8 bases not matched to a gene; V was cut back by 5 bases and J by 0 bases. The CDR3 has 20 amino acids.

This TCR came from a human donor with aplastic anemia. The sequencing sample was made of sorted CD4+, CD8+, or CD8+CD57+ T cells (not recorded which) from PBMCs. This rearrangement joins TRBV7-3 to TRBJ2-6; 15 nucleotides align to TRBD2. The DNA for the CDR3 is TGTGCCAGCAGCCCGGGACTAGCGGGAGGCCAAGACTCTGGGGCCAACGTCCTGACTTTC. Translation: CASSPGLAGGQDSGANVLTF.